Each of the 4 T cell receptor beta chains below was sequenced from the same sample in a study of vaccination and CD4 T cells after COVID-19. Their antigens are not known. Sample treatment: roughly 10-day PBMC culture with coronavirus spike peptide pools or control peptides (ViraFEST assay). The Oncomine TCR Beta short-read assay sequenced DNA from cultured CD4+ T cells. TCRdb used MiXCR to reprocess the PCR reads, holding one entry per CDR3 protein. The sample includes around 18,000 distinct CDR3 sequences, less than 70% of them seen just once. The material sequenced was CD4+ T cells from blood, cultured in vitro. These receptors all stem from a human donor who had recovered from COVID-19.

This chain links TRBV6-1 with TRBJ2-7; no clear D. The CDR3 contains 15 residues. The germline CDR1 and CDR2 sequences are MNHNS and SASEGT. Deletions cut 3 bases from V and 0 bases from J, with 12 bases between. The CDR3 DNA follows: TGTGCCAGCAGTGATAGGATCGCAGGCTCCTACGAGCAGTACTTC. Encoded protein: CASSDRIAGSYEQYF.

CDR3 loop: CASSRGQGLTDTQYF. The DNA for the CDR3 is TGTGCCAGCAGCCGGGGACAGGGGCTGACAGATACGCAGTATTTT. The chain joins TRBV14 to TRBJ2-3; 10 bases are a match to TRBD1. With 4 bases clipped from V and 3 bases from J, the junction kept 4 bases outside the gene matches. Looked up from germline, CDR1 is SGHDN and CDR2 is FVKESK. This CDR3 is built from 15 residues.

V usage is TRBV21-1 and J usage is TRBJ2-5; the table's D call, TRBD1, was not checked against the DNA. TRBV21-1 is designated a pseudogene. This CDR3 has 19 residues. The CDR3 DNA is TGTGCCAGCAGCCCACTCCGGGACAGGGGAAGGTTAGCGGAGGAGACCCAGTACTTC. Translated: CASSPLRDRGRLAEETQYF.

Only a few counts were recorded for this clonotype. This chain links TRBV7-9 with TRBJ2-5; D is perhaps TRBD2 (5 bases). CDR3 length: 13 residues. The V gene's germline CDR1 is SEHNR and CDR2 FQNEAQ (reference sequence). V gave up 3 bases and J gave up 1 base, with 6 bases separating them. CDR3 nucleotide sequence: TGTGCCAGCAGCTTCCGGGGCCAAGAGACCCAGTACTTC. It translates to CASSFRGQETQYF. Looking up the rest from reference TRBV7-9 and TRBJ2-5 gives the full variable domain: DTGVSQNPRHKITKRGQNVTFRCDPISEHNRLYWYRQTLGQGPEFLTYFQNEAQLEKSRLLSDRFSAERPKGSFSTLEIQRTEQGDSAMYLCASSFRGQETQYFGPGTRLLVL.